A single sample gave rise to the 19 T cell receptor beta chains below, sequenced in a study of T cell responses to AZD1222 COVID-19 vaccine. Measured with immunoSEQ multiplex PCR; TCRdb has only the in-frame clones, and not every one. Here the sample spans 60,000 to 70,000 clones, 85% to 90% being singletons. The input for sequencing was peripheral blood, taken on day 0 of AZD1222 vaccination. These receptors were collected from an adult in good health.

The chain combines TRBV9 with TRBJ1-1, with unresolved D. Looked up from germline, CDR1 is SGDLS and CDR2 is YYNGEE. The CDR3 is made up of 18 amino acids. V lost 0 bases, J lost 0 bases, and 18 bases lay in between. CDR3 region: CASSVGSLLGPMNTEAFF. For the CDR3, the DNA is TGTGCCAGCAGCGTAGGCAGCCTCCTCGGCCCCATGAACACTGAAGCTTTCTTT.

This clone is a singleton in its sample. The CDR3: CASSVRTSGGAREQFF. The CDR3 DNA reads TGTGCCAGCAGTGTCAGGACTAGCGGGGGGGCACGTGAGCAGTTCTTC. The chain has TRBV27 and TRBJ2-1, with TRBD2 matching 15 bases. This CDR3 region has 16 residues. With V trimmed by 5 bases and J by 9 bases, 8 bases remained unmatched. The germline gives CDR1 MNHEY, CDR2 SMNVEV (reference sequence).

The chain has TRBV11-2 and TRBJ1-2; D is undetermined. The CDR3 is made up of 13 amino acids. Trimming pared 7 bases from V and 4 bases from J, leaving 13 bases between. Germline CDR1 SGHAT, CDR2 FQNNGV. The CDR3 is CASTDPFGYGYTF. The CDR3 coding sequence is TGTGCCAGCACGGACCCATTTGGCTATGGCTACACCTTC.

The chain combines TRBV2 with TRBJ2-3; 9 nucleotides line up with TRBD2. The germline V gene has CDR1 SNHLY and CDR2 FYNNEI. The V segment lost 7 bases and the J segment 14 bases; nucleotides outside the gene matches: 16. The CDR3 runs to 14 residues. The CDR3 nucleotides are TGTGCCAGCAAGAGCGGGGGGCGGTCGCCACTCACGTATTTT. Translated: CASKSGGRSPLTYF.

This clone has a handful of counts. The genes are TRBV7-3 and TRBJ2-3; TRBD1 is a possible D gene (7 bases). The ends were cut back, 5 bases at V and 0 bases at J, with 15 bases in the middle. The germline V gene encodes CDR1 SGHTA and CDR2 FQGTGA. This CDR3 contains 16 residues. The CDR3 here is CASSHGGTASTDTQYF. In DNA, the CDR3 is TGTGCCAGCAGCCATGGGGGGACAGCTAGCACAGATACGCAGTATTTT.

The chain employs TRBV7-9 and TRBJ1-1; the D is unclear. CDR3 length equals 13 residues. Germline V lookup: CDR1 SEHNR, CDR2 FQNEAQ (reference sequence). V was clipped by 2 bases and J by 7 bases, with 11 bases between them. The CDR3 DNA is TGTGCCAGCAGCTTAACAGACACTATTGAAGCTTTCTTT. Translation gives CASSLTDTIEAFF.

This chain uses TRBV2 with TRBJ1-5, with a tentative D call TRBD1 (5 bases). Germline loops: CDR1 SNHLY, CDR2 FYNNEI. Trimming left V 3 bases short and J 2 bases short, with 14 bases between. The CDR3 has 16 residues. In nucleotides, the CDR3 is TGTGCCAGCAGTGACGTAGCGGCAGGGCGCAATCAGCCCCAGCATTTT. Translated: CASSDVAAGRNQPQHF.

V is TRBV30 and J is TRBJ1-3, with D perhaps matching TRBD1 (5 bases). The germline CDR1 and CDR2 sequences are GTSNPN and SVGIG (reference sequence). The CDR3 runs 15 residues. The CDR3 nucleotides are TGTGCTTGTACCGGCCAGGGAGTTCGTGGAAACACCATATATTTT. Its translation: CACTGQGVRGNTIYF.

The V and J genes are TRBV30 and TRBJ2-3; possibly TRBD1 for D (6 bases). Looked up from germline, CDR1 is GTSNPN and CDR2 is SVGIG (reference sequence). The CDR3 covers 14 residues. Trimming removed 3 bases from V and 0 bases from J, with 10 bases in between. The CDR3 sequence is CAWSPGTSTDTQYF. CDR3 sequence (DNA): TGTGCCTGGAGCCCCGGGACAAGCACAGATACGCAGTATTTT.

The chain combines TRBV3-1 (or the pseudogene TRBV3-2) with TRBJ2-3; no firm D call. Germline V gives CDR1 LGHDT, CDR2 YNNKEL (reference sequence). The V and J ends lost 5 bases and 2 bases respectively, with 5 bases between them. There are 12 residues in the CDR3. The CDR3 DNA reads as TGTGCCAGCAGCTACCTCACAGATACGCAGTATTTT. This translates into CASSYLTDTQYF.

The rearrangement joins TRBV30 to TRBJ1-2; 7 positions agree with TRBD1. The CDR3 runs 13 residues. V lost 5 bases and J lost 4; bases outside the gene matches: 7. Germline-derived CDR1 and CDR2 are GTSNPN and SVGIG (reference sequence). CDR3 residues: CAWSTGVSYGYTF. CDR3 DNA sequence: TGTGCCTGGTCCACAGGGGTGTCCTATGGCTACACCTTC.

The rearrangement joins TRBV19 to TRBJ2-7; TRBD1 matches at 8 bases. V lost 9 bases to trimming and J lost 2 bases; unmatched junction nucleotides: 3. Germline loops: CDR1 LNHDA, CDR2 SQIVND (reference sequence). The CDR3 is 12 residues long. The CDR3 is CASEDRAYEQYF. CDR3 DNA: TGTGCCAGCGAGGACAGGGCCTACGAGCAGTACTTC.

The chain carries TRBV3-1 (or the pseudogene TRBV3-2) and TRBJ2-7, with TRBD1 matching over 7 bases. The CDR3 spans 15 residues. Trimming took 1 base from V and 2 from J; bases not matched to a gene: 5. Germline-derived CDR1 and CDR2 are LGHDT and YNNKEL (reference sequence). CDR3 region: CASSQAGTAPYEQYF. CDR3 DNA: TGTGCCAGCAGCCAAGCTGGGACAGCTCCCTACGAGCAGTACTTC.

On this clone: Other DNA sequences within the sample encode an identical CDR3. The genes are TRBV7-9 and TRBJ2-7; 7 nucleotides agree with TRBD1. The CDR3 loop spans 14 amino acids. Germline assignment: CDR1 SEHNR and CDR2 FQNEAQ (reference sequence). After removal of 5 bases from V and 4 bases from J, the junction contained 8 bases not matched to a gene. The CDR3, as DNA: TGTGCCAGCAGCCCCCGGGACAGCTTGTACGAGCAGTACTTC. Its protein is CASSPRDSLYEQYF.

The chain employs TRBV7-9 and TRBJ2-2, with 11 bases lining up with TRBD2. Trimming at V came to 5 bases and at J to 1 base, leaving 12 bases not matched to a gene. This CDR3 spans 19 amino acids. Per the germline V gene, CDR1 is SEHNR and CDR2 is FQNEAQ (reference sequence). The CDR3 DNA follows: TGTGCCAGCAGCCCCCTTCGACTAGCGGGAAAGTGGAACACCGGGGAGCTGTTTTTT. Residues: CASSPLRLAGKWNTGELFF.

This chain joins TRBV5-6 and TRBJ2-2, with 11 bases that match TRBD2. This CDR3 spans 17 amino acids. Germline V gene data show CDR1 as SGHDT and CDR2 as YYEEEE. V lost 4 bases and J lost 2; bases outside the gene matches: 7. CDR3 loop: CASSQELAGVNTGELFF. The CDR3 nucleotides are TGTGCCAGCAGCCAGGAACTAGCGGGGGTTAACACCGGGGAGCTGTTTTTT.

This clone was picked up a small number of times. The chain combines TRBV9 with TRBJ1-1; D call uncertain. CDR3 length: 13 residues. Germline V gene data show CDR1 as SGDLS and CDR2 as YYNGEE. The ends were cut back, 0 bases at V and 7 bases at J, with 10 bases in the middle. The DNA for the CDR3 is TGTGCCAGCAGCGTAGACGGGCTGAGTGAAGCTTTCTTT. This gives the protein CASSVDGLSEAFF.

The chain carries TRBV12-5 and TRBJ1-1, with D hard to call. Trimming stripped 3 bases from V and 1 base from J, with 6 bases between. CDR1 is LGHNT and CDR2 is FRNRAP in the germline V gene. CDR3 length: 13 amino acids. CDR3 loop: CASGFGGNTEAFF. Written as DNA, the CDR3 is TGTGCTAGTGGTTTTGGAGGGAACACTGAAGCTTTCTTT. Complete variable domain (other parts from reference TRBV12-5 and TRBJ1-1): DARVTQTPRHKVTEMGQEVTMRCQPILGHNTVFWYRQTMMQGLELLAYFRNRAPLDDSGMPKDRFSAEMPDATLATLKIQPSEPRDSAVYFCASGFGGNTEAFFGQGTRLTVV.

Here the CDR3 DNA reads TGTGCCAGTAGTATTCCCGGGACAGGGAAAGCTTTCTTT. Translation: CASSIPGTGKAFF. V is TRBV19 and J is TRBJ1-1, with 9 positions matching TRBD1. This CDR3 has 13 residues. The junction had 5 bases not matched to a gene; V was cut back by 3 bases and J by 9 bases. The germline V gene has CDR1 LNHDA and CDR2 SQIVND (reference sequence).